The 13 T cell receptor beta chains below were found in one sample sequenced in a study of T cells in Graves' hyperthyroidism and ophthalmopathy. Amplified TCR beta CDR3 regions came from RNA transcripts. HTBI primers were employed in a first-round RT-PCR of the TCR CDR3. TCRdb re-called the multiplex PCR reads through MiXCR, storing one row per CDR3 protein. The data show around 540,000 distinct CDR3 sequences, roughly 15% seen once. Input material: blood. Source of these receptors: a woman in her twenties or thirties with Graves' ophthalmopathy.

This clonotype occurred many times. The rearrangement joins TRBV4-1 to TRBJ1-5, with D perhaps TRBD1 (5 bases). The ends were cut back, 1 base at V and 1 base at J, with 8 bases in the middle. In germline, CDR1 is MGHRA, CDR2 YSYEKL. The CDR3 has 15 residues. The CDR3 is CASSQGRVSNQPQHF. CDR3 nucleotide sequence: TGCGCCAGCAGCCAAGGCAGGGTAAGCAATCAGCCCCAGCATTTT.

V is TRBV6-4 and J is TRBJ2-3, with 7 bases fitting TRBD2. The V and J ends lost 0 bases and 1 base, in that order; junction bases with no gene match: 7. The CDR3 extends over 17 amino acids. The germline V gene encodes CDR1 MRHNA and CDR2 SNTAGT. The CDR3 loop is CASSDSASGTGTDTQYF. The CDR3 DNA is TGTGCCAGCAGTGACTCGGCTAGCGGTACGGGCACAGATACGCAGTATTTT.

The sample holds many counts of this clonotype. The V gene is TRBV7-2, the J gene TRBJ1-6; D remains ambiguous. The germline CDR1 and CDR2 sequences are SGHTA and FQGNSA. The length of the CDR3 is 15 residues. Trimming cost V 2 bases and J 2 bases, with 7 bases left between them. CDR3 in DNA: TGTGCCAGCAGCTTAAGGGTCGCCTATAATTCACCCCTCCACTTT. This gives the protein CASSLRVAYNSPLHF.

This clonotype was seen only a few times. The chain carries TRBV27 and TRBJ1-3; D remains unclear. The CDR3 sequence is 18 residues long. Germline V lookup: CDR1 MNHEY, CDR2 SMNVEV (reference sequence). Trimming shortened V by 1 base and J by 1 base, and 17 bases separated the two germline ends. CDR3 region: CASSLWAWGRRSGNTIYF. As DNA, the CDR3 is TGTGCCAGCAGTTTATGGGCCTGGGGAAGGAGGTCTGGAAACACCATATATTTT.

The chain uses TRBV28 and TRBJ2-3, with TRBD2 matching 8 bases. The trim removed 5 bases at V and 5 bases at J, leaving 9 bases unmatched. The CDR3 consists of 15 residues. Germline values: CDR1 MDHEN, CDR2 SYDVKM. CDR3 amino acids: CASSPGTGGGDTQYF. The CDR3 nucleotides read TGTGCCAGCAGTCCCGGAACGGGAGGGGGAGATACGCAGTATTTT.

This sequence joins TRBV20-1 and TRBJ2-7; no definite D call. CDR1 is DFQATT, CDR2 SNEGSKA, per germline (reference sequence). This CDR3 has 15 residues. V was clipped by 3 bases and J by 4 bases, with 19 bases between them. CDR3 DNA sequence: TGCAGTGCTAGGGCGCCGATTCTGATCGGGTACGAGCAGTACTTC. It yields the protein CSARAPILIGYEQYF.

This clonotype came up many times. This rearrangement joins TRBV3-1 to TRBJ2-5, with 10 bases that match TRBD2. Germline V gene sequence: CDR1 LGHDT, CDR2 YNNKEL (reference sequence). J lost 1 base, V lost 0 bases, and 8 bases had no gene match. The CDR3 runs 18 residues. In DNA form, the CDR3 reads TGTGCCAGCAGCCAAGATCTTCTAAGGACTAGCGGCCAAGAGACCCAGTACTTC. It codes for CASSQDLLRTSGQETQYF.

CDR3 amino acids: CASSPYLERGPYNEQFF. CDR3 in DNA: TGTGCCAGCAGCCCTTACTTAGAGCGGGGTCCCTACAATGAGCAGTTCTTC. The V call is TRBV3-1, the J call TRBJ2-1; 7 bases line up with TRBD2. Germline-derived CDR1 and CDR2 are LGHDT and YNNKEL (reference sequence). Trimming at V came to 4 bases and at J to 2 bases, leaving 11 bases not matched to a gene. The CDR3 covers 17 residues.

This clonotype was seen ten or more times. This chain connects TRBV28 to TRBJ1-2, with D unclear. Trimming left V 2 bases short and J 1 base short, with 8 bases between. The CDR3 runs to 14 residues. The germline CDR1 and CDR2 sequences are MDHEN and SYDVKM. CDR3 DNA sequence: TGTGCCAGCAGTTTACTGGACCTTAACTATGGCTACACCTTC. Its translation is CASSLLDLNYGYTF.

Many counts were recorded for this clonotype. The chain recombines TRBV27 with TRBJ2-2; D unclear. The length of the CDR3 is 15 residues. CDR1 MNHEY and CDR2 SMNVEV come from the germline V gene (reference sequence). The germline V and J ends were trimmed by 5 bases and 0 bases, with 10 bases remaining between them. CDR3 loop: CASSSLGANTGELFF. The DNA of the CDR3 is TGTGCCAGCAGTAGCCTTGGGGCGAACACCGGGGAGCTGTTTTTT.

Turning to this clonotype: Germline and junction disagree at one end, which may indicate a read error. The chain links TRBV5-5 to TRBJ1-4; D may be TRBD1 (6 bases). Germline CDR1 SGHKS, CDR2 YYEKEE (reference sequence). This CDR3 has 15 residues. The CDR3 sequence is CAGSLSGVSNEKLFF. Here the CDR3 DNA reads TGTGCCGGCAGTCTTTCAGGGGTCTCGAATGAAAAACTGTTTTTT.

This clonotype appeared many times. J is TRBJ2-2 and V is TRBV20-1; 15 bases line up with TRBD2. V lost 1 base and J lost 4; bases outside the gene matches: 10. Germline V lookup: CDR1 DFQATT, CDR2 SNEGSKA (reference sequence). The CDR3 sequence is 19 residues long. The CDR3 coding sequence is TGCAGTGCTAGAGTTTACTCGGGACTAGCGGGAGGCGGCACCGGGGAGCTGTTTTTT. Encoded protein: CSARVYSGLAGGGTGELFF.

In its sample, this clonotype was seen a few times. The chain is built from TRBV5-5 and TRBJ2-7, with 7 nucleotides matching TRBD2. The CDR3 runs 15 residues. Germline CDR1 SGHKS, CDR2 YYEKEE (reference sequence). The J segment lost 2 bases and the V segment lost 4 bases, leaving 9 bases of the junction unmatched. CDR3 sequence reads: CASSVRTSRAYEQYF. The CDR3 DNA reads as TGTGCCAGCAGCGTACGGACTAGTCGGGCCTACGAGCAGTACTTC.